Below, one T cell receptor beta chain is given with its context. Its target is unknown. Division of CD4+ cells produced a CD45RA+ naive subset and a CD45RA-negative memory subset. The sample originates from a study of shared clonotypes between healthy human individuals. Whole-study results and caveats: It was observed that about 5% of naive CD4 clonotypes were shared across a handful of donors.

Repertoires were generated with immunoSEQ multiplex PCR, while TCRdb's copy carries only in-frame clones and drops some. The sample lists approximately 180,000 clones, over 80% occurring once. The germline gives CDR1 SGHDT, CDR2 YYEEEE. V lost 3 bases and J lost 5, with 20 bases in between. This CDR3 has 16 residues. The TCR comes from a woman in her thirties in good health. The chain joins TRBV5-6 to TRBJ1-1, with a tentative D call TRBD1 (6 bases). Material for sequencing was naive CD4+ T cells sorted from blood. Subset: CD45RA+ positively selected. The CDR3 loop is CASSSLQSYRETEAFF. The CDR3 region has the DNA TGTGCCAGCAGCTCCCTTCAATCCTACAGGGAAACTGAAGCTTTCTTT.